The text below deals with one T cell receptor beta chain. Its antigen is still unknown. Sequencing used immunoSEQ multiplex PCR; TCRdb keeps in-frame clones, though not all of them. The sample has some 28,000 clones; roughly 80% are singletons. Deletions cut 0 bases from V and 6 bases from J, with 7 bases between. The length of the CDR3 is 12 residues. Germline CDR1 SGHKS, CDR2 YYEKEE (reference sequence). The sample originates from a study of STAT3 mutations in large granular lymphocyte leukemia. Overall study: Approximately 40% of treated T-LGLL patients showed hematologic response to immunosuppression. Study-level results: Clonal expansion was inferred from other time points because no sample existed at each clone's first appearance. After therapy, about 35% of the 18 patients switched clonotypes, all new clones STAT3 wild type. At least one immunodominant TCR beta clonotype appeared in every T-cell large granular lymphocyte leukemia patient.

The sequencing sample was made of peripheral blood mononuclear cells. This TCR was recovered from a woman aged 45-65 years with T-cell large granular lymphocyte leukemia. Some clones in this sample may be carry-over from other donors' samples. The genes are TRBV5-5 and TRBJ2-7, with D uncertain. CDR3 nucleotide sequence: TGTGCCAGCAGCTTGGAGGTGGGCGAGCAGTACTTC. It specifies CASSLEVGEQYF. The complete variable domain, with remaining parts taken from reference TRBV5-5 and TRBJ2-7, reads DAGVTQSPTHLIKTRGQQVTLRCSPISGHKSVSWYQQVLGQGPQFIFQYYEKEERGRGNFPDRFSARQFPNYSSELNVNALLLGDSALYLCASSLEVGEQYFGPGTRLTVT.